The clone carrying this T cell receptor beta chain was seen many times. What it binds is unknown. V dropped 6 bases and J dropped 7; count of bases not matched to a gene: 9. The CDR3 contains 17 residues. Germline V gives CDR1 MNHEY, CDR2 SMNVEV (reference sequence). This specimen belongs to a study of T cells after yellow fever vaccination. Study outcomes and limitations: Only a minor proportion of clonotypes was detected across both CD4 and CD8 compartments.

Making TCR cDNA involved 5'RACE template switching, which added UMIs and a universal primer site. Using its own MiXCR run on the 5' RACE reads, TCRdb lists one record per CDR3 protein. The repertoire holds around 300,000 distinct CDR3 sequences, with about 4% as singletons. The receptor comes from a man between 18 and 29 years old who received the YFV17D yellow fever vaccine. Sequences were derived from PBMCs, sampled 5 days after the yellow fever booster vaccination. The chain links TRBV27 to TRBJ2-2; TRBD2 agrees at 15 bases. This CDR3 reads CASRLGLAGGRDGELFF. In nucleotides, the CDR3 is TGTGCCAGCAGACTCGGACTAGCGGGGGGGAGAGACGGGGAGCTGTTTTTT.